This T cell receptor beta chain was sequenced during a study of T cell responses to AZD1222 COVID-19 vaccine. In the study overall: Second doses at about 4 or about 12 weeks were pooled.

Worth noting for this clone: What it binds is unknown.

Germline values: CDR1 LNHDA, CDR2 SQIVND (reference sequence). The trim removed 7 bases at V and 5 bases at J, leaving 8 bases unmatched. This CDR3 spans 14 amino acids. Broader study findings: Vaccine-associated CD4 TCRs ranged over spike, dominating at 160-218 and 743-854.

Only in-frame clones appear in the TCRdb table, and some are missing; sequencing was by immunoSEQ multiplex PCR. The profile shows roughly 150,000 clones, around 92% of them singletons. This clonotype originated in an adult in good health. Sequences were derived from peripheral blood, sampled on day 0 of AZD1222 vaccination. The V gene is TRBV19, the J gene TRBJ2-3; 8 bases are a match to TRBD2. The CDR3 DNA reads TGTGCCAGTACCGGCCTAGCGGGCCTAGATACGCAGTATTTT. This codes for CASTGLAGLDTQYF.